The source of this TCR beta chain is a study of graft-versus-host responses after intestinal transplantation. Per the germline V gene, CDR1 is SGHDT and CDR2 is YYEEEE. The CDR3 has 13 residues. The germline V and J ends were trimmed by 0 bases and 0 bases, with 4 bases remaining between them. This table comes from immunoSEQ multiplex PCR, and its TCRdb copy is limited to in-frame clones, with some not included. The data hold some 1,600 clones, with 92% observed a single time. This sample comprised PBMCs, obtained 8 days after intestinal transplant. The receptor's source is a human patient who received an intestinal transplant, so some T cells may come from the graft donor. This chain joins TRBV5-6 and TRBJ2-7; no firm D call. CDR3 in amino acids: CASSLGNSYEQYF. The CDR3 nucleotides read TGTGCCAGCAGCTTGGGCAACTCCTACGAGCAGTACTTC.